This T cell receptor beta chain originates from a study of blood T cell repertoires in COVID-19. Study information: Samples of COVID-19 (acute and convalescent) were obtained from the United States, Italy and Spain. PBMCs, B-cell-depleted T cells, or T cells provided the cDNA or gDNA that made up the material.

Germline lookup yields CDR1 MNHEY and CDR2 SVGEGT. The V gene lost 0 bases and the J gene lost 0 bases, with 12 bases spanning the gap. This CDR3 has 16 amino acids. Per the study methods: The authors estimated nucleated cell counts from reference gene primer amplification. Measured with immunoSEQ multiplex PCR; TCRdb has only the in-frame clones, and not every one. D and trimming were read from the DNA, whereas the V and J calls and clone size are those reported in that table. The sample has 250,000 to 350,000 clones, roughly 89% seen once. Sequencing was carried out using peripheral blood. The receptor comes from a woman in her 30s with active or convalescent COVID-19. The V call is TRBV6-2 or TRBV6-3, the J call TRBJ2-7; D is unclear. The CDR3 reads CASSYSSARSSYEQYF. The CDR3 coding sequence is TGTGCCAGCAGTTACTCGAGCGCTAGGAGCTCCTACGAGCAGTACTTC.